The rows below give T cell receptor beta chains drawn from one sample of a study of post-analysis software for immune sequencing data. TCRdb reprocessed the PCR reads via MiXCR and lists one record per CDR3 protein. Of around 440,000 distinct CDR3 sequences in the sample, 40% to 55% were seen once. Sequencing input: blood. These receptors all stem from a girl aged 10 to 17 with multiple sclerosis. Each CDR3 is given with its conserved first and last residue. D genes are given only for firm matches. Where a row states a size, it is once, few, many or the class of an expanded clone; other rows omit it.

v_call: TRBV5-1; d_call: -; j_call: TRBJ1-1; clone_size: -; cdr3_nt: TGCGCCAGCAGCTTTGGCAGTCTGGACACTGAAGCTTTCTTT; cdr3_aa: CASSFGSLDTEAFF
v_call: TRBV20-1; d_call: TRBD2; j_call: TRBJ2-1; clone_size: once; cdr3_nt: TGCAGTGCTCTAGCGGGATACCACAATGAGCAGTTCTTC; cdr3_aa: CSALAGYHNEQFF
v_call: TRBV20-1; d_call: -; j_call: TRBJ2-2; clone_size: once; cdr3_nt: TGCAGTGCCCGGACTGCGAACACCGGGGAGCTGTTTTTT; cdr3_aa: CSARTANTGELFF
v_call: TRBV7-3; d_call: -; j_call: TRBJ2-3; clone_size: -; cdr3_nt: TGTGCCAGCAGCCAAAGAGGAGGGAATGGCGGGGACACAGATACGCAGTATTTT; cdr3_aa: CASSQRGGNGGDTDTQYF
v_call: TRBV21-1; d_call: -; j_call: TRBJ2-3; clone_size: -; cdr3_nt: TGTGCCAGCAGCAAAACGGCCCTCACAGATACGCAGTATTTT; cdr3_aa: CASSKTALTDTQYF
v_call: TRBV12-3/TRBV12-4; d_call: TRBD2; j_call: TRBJ2-5; clone_size: many; cdr3_nt: TGTGCCAGCAGTTTGTTCGGGGGGGAGACCCAGTACTTC; cdr3_aa: CASSLFGGETQYF
v_call: TRBV20-1; d_call: -; j_call: TRBJ1-4; clone_size: -; cdr3_nt: TGCAGTGCTGGTTTAATTGGCCCTGAAAAACTGTTTTTT; cdr3_aa: CSAGLIGPEKLFF
v_call: TRBV28; d_call: -; j_call: TRBJ1-2; clone_size: -; cdr3_nt: TGTGCCAGCAGTTTAGGGAATCAGCGAGGCTACACCTTC; cdr3_aa: CASSLGNQRGYTF
v_call: TRBV5-1; d_call: TRBD2; j_call: TRBJ2-5; clone_size: -; cdr3_nt: TGCGCCAGCGACGGGGGTAGCGGGGCCCGGGAGACCCAGTACTTC; cdr3_aa: CASDGGSGARETQYF
v_call: TRBV7-9; d_call: TRBD2; j_call: TRBJ2-7; clone_size: few; cdr3_nt: TGTGCCAGCAGCCCCCGCCTAGCGGGAGGCACCTACGAGCAGTACTTC; cdr3_aa: CASSPRLAGGTYEQYF
v_call: TRBV30; d_call: -; j_call: TRBJ2-1; clone_size: -; cdr3_nt: TGTGCCTGGGTTTGGGAGAAACAGCAGTTCTTC; cdr3_aa: CAWVWEKQQFF
v_call: TRBV5-1; d_call: -; j_call: TRBJ2-7; clone_size: few; cdr3_nt: TGCGCCAGCAGCTTGAAGTTGCAGGGGAGCTCCTACGAGCAGTACTTC; cdr3_aa: CASSLKLQGSSYEQYF
v_call: TRBV6-6; d_call: TRBD1; j_call: TRBJ2-7; clone_size: few; cdr3_nt: TGTGCCAGCAGTTACTCTTGGACAGGGGTCCACGAGCAGTACTTC; cdr3_aa: CASSYSWTGVHEQYF
v_call: TRBV7-2; d_call: -; j_call: TRBJ2-1; clone_size: few; cdr3_nt: TGTGCCAGCAGCAGGATACAGGGCTACAATGAGCAGTTCTTC; cdr3_aa: CASSRIQGYNEQFF
v_call: TRBV20-1; d_call: TRBD1; j_call: TRBJ1-1; clone_size: few; cdr3_nt: TGCAGTGCTAGAGAGGGACAGGGGGGCACTGAAGCTTTCTTT; cdr3_aa: CSAREGQGGTEAFF
v_call: TRBV20-1; d_call: TRBD1; j_call: TRBJ2-7; clone_size: few; cdr3_nt: TGCAGTGCGGAGAAATTGGACAGGGTGAAGTACGAGCAGTACTTC; cdr3_aa: CSAEKLDRVKYEQYF
v_call: TRBV20-1; d_call: -; j_call: TRBJ2-6; clone_size: few; cdr3_nt: TGCAGTGCTAGAGATCTCGCAGGGGTGGACAACGTCCTGACTTTC; cdr3_aa: CSARDLAGVDNVLTF
v_call: TRBV27; d_call: -; j_call: TRBJ2-5; clone_size: few; cdr3_nt: TGTGCCAGCAGTTTATCGAGAGCGGAGACCCAGTACTTC; cdr3_aa: CASSLSRAETQYF
v_call: TRBV2; d_call: -; j_call: TRBJ2-7; clone_size: -; cdr3_nt: TGTGCCAGCAGTGAGGACGTCCCGGCCTACGAGCAGTACTTC; cdr3_aa: CASSEDVPAYEQYF
v_call: TRBV20-1; d_call: -; j_call: TRBJ2-4; clone_size: few; cdr3_nt: TGCAGTGCTAGAGCGAGTAGGCCTTACAAAAACATTCAGTACTTC; cdr3_aa: CSARASRPYKNIQYF
v_call: TRBV10-3; d_call: TRBD1; j_call: TRBJ2-7; clone_size: -; cdr3_nt: TGTGCCATCAGTGCAGGACAGGGGGCCTACGAGCAGTACTTC; cdr3_aa: CAISAGQGAYEQYF
v_call: TRBV12-3/TRBV12-4; d_call: -; j_call: TRBJ1-2; clone_size: -; cdr3_nt: TGTGCCAGCAGTCGAAAGGGCTGGTATGGCTACACCTTC; cdr3_aa: CASSRKGWYGYTF
v_call: TRBV6-5; d_call: -; j_call: TRBJ2-1; clone_size: -; cdr3_nt: TGTGCCAGCAGTTACCTTCCCCCCGGGACATCTTCCTACAATGAGCAGTTCTTC; cdr3_aa: CASSYLPPGTSSYNEQFF
v_call: TRBV20-1; d_call: TRBD1; j_call: TRBJ2-3; clone_size: -; cdr3_nt: TGCAGTGCCACCGGACCCGGACAGGGCTTCACAGATACGCAGTATTTT; cdr3_aa: CSATGPGQGFTDTQYF
v_call: TRBV20-1; d_call: -; j_call: TRBJ1-2; clone_size: few; cdr3_nt: TGTAGTGCTAGAGATAGGGACAACCCTCTTAACTATGGCTACACCTTC; cdr3_aa: CSARDRDNPLNYGYTF
v_call: TRBV20-1; d_call: -; j_call: TRBJ2-7; clone_size: few; cdr3_nt: TGCAGTGCCGTGAAAGGCGGAGTGTGGTACGAGCAGTACTTC; cdr3_aa: CSAVKGGVWYEQYF
v_call: TRBV7-9; d_call: -; j_call: TRBJ1-2; clone_size: -; cdr3_nt: TGTGCCAGCAGCTCGACCCGACTCTATGGCTACACCTTC; cdr3_aa: CASSSTRLYGYTF
v_call: TRBV12-3/TRBV12-4; d_call: -; j_call: TRBJ1-2; clone_size: -; cdr3_nt: TGTGCCAGCAGTTTAGCGGGGACATTTGACAGGACCTATGGCTACACCTTC; cdr3_aa: CASSLAGTFDRTYGYTF
v_call: TRBV5-6; d_call: TRBD1; j_call: TRBJ2-1; clone_size: few; cdr3_nt: TGTGCCAGCAGACCCCGAGGCAGGGGGCGAGATGAGCAGTTCTTC; cdr3_aa: CASRPRGRGRDEQFF
v_call: TRBV28; d_call: -; j_call: TRBJ2-7; clone_size: -; cdr3_nt: TGTGCCGGCAGTATTAGGGGCTACGAGCAGTACTTC; cdr3_aa: CAGSIRGYEQYF
v_call: TRBV28; d_call: -; j_call: TRBJ2-2; clone_size: -; cdr3_nt: TGTGCCGGGCTGACAGGGAACACCGGGGAGCTGTTTTTT; cdr3_aa: CAGLTGNTGELFF
v_call: TRBV28; d_call: TRBD1; j_call: TRBJ2-3; clone_size: -; cdr3_nt: TGTGCCAGCAGTTTGTTTATGGGACAGGGGGCTGATACGCAGTATTTT; cdr3_aa: CASSLFMGQGADTQYF
v_call: TRBV6-5; d_call: -; j_call: TRBJ2-7; clone_size: few; cdr3_nt: TGTGCCAGCAGTGCGGGGCTTTTGGGGGAGCAGTACTTC; cdr3_aa: CASSAGLLGEQYF
v_call: TRBV29-1; d_call: TRBD2; j_call: TRBJ2-3; clone_size: -; cdr3_nt: TGCAGCGTTGGGCCGACTAGCGGGCGGGGGCTCACAGATACGCAGTATTTT; cdr3_aa: CSVGPTSGRGLTDTQYF
v_call: TRBV12-3/TRBV12-4; d_call: -; j_call: TRBJ2-2; clone_size: -; cdr3_nt: TGTGCCAGCAGTCTACAAGGACGGCTCCGGTTCGGGGAGCTGTTTTTT; cdr3_aa: CASSLQGRLRFGELFF
v_call: TRBV3-1; d_call: TRBD1; j_call: TRBJ1-2; clone_size: -; cdr3_nt: TGTGCCAGCAGCCAAGATTGGGACAGGGGGCCGTATAACTATGGCTACACCTTC; cdr3_aa: CASSQDWDRGPYNYGYTF
v_call: TRBV29-1; d_call: -; j_call: TRBJ1-4; clone_size: few; cdr3_nt: TGCAGCGTTGTAGGGGGGGAAAAACTGTTTTTT; cdr3_aa: CSVVGGEKLFF
v_call: TRBV12-3/TRBV12-4; d_call: -; j_call: TRBJ2-7; clone_size: -; cdr3_nt: TGTGCCAGCAGTTTCGGGTGGCAGACCTTCTCCTCCTCCTACGAGCAGTACTTC; cdr3_aa: CASSFGWQTFSSSYEQYF
v_call: TRBV10-3; d_call: -; j_call: TRBJ1-1; clone_size: few; cdr3_nt: TGTGCCATCAGTGAAAAACCTGATAGAGCTTTCTTT; cdr3_aa: CAISEKPDRAFF
v_call: TRBV25-1; d_call: -; j_call: TRBJ2-1; clone_size: few; cdr3_nt: TGTGCCAGCACCACAGGGTCTTTGTACAATGAGCAGTTCTTC; cdr3_aa: CASTTGSLYNEQFF
v_call: TRBV28; d_call: -; j_call: TRBJ1-2; clone_size: few; cdr3_nt: TGTGCCAGCAGTGTAGGGAGGGACTATGGCTACACCTTC; cdr3_aa: CASSVGRDYGYTF
v_call: TRBV24-1; d_call: -; j_call: TRBJ1-2; clone_size: -; cdr3_nt: TGTGCCACCAGTGATTTGCAGGACGAGGGGGGCTACACCTTC; cdr3_aa: CATSDLQDEGGYTF
v_call: TRBV29-1; d_call: -; j_call: TRBJ2-3; clone_size: -; cdr3_nt: TGCAGCGTTCTGCGGGGCAGCACAGATACGCAGTATTTT; cdr3_aa: CSVLRGSTDTQYF
v_call: TRBV2; d_call: -; j_call: TRBJ2-7; clone_size: -; cdr3_nt: TGTGCCAGCAGCTTGACAGCCTCAACCTCCTACGAGCAGTACTTC; cdr3_aa: CASSLTASTSYEQYF
v_call: TRBV10-3; d_call: TRBD2; j_call: TRBJ2-1; clone_size: -; cdr3_nt: TGTGCCATCAGTGAGTCGGTAGCGGGGATCTACAATGAGCAGTTCTTC; cdr3_aa: CAISESVAGIYNEQFF
v_call: TRBV20-1; d_call: TRBD2; j_call: TRBJ2-1; clone_size: few; cdr3_nt: TGCAGTGCTAGAGTACTAGCGGACGTCCCCCCCGAGCAGTTCTTC; cdr3_aa: CSARVLADVPPEQFF
v_call: TRBV12-3/TRBV12-4; d_call: TRBD2; j_call: TRBJ2-3; clone_size: few; cdr3_nt: TGTGCCAGCAGTTCCGGGACAGCCGGGACTAGCGGAGATACGCAGTATTTT; cdr3_aa: CASSSGTAGTSGDTQYF
v_call: TRBV5-1; d_call: TRBD2; j_call: TRBJ2-7; clone_size: few; cdr3_nt: TGCGCCAGCAGCGCCCCGGGACTAGGAAACTCCTACGAGCAGTACTTC; cdr3_aa: CASSAPGLGNSYEQYF
v_call: TRBV12-5; d_call: TRBD1; j_call: TRBJ2-7; clone_size: -; cdr3_nt: TGTGCTAGTGGTTTATCAACCGAACAGGGGGCCGCGTACGAGCAGTACTTC; cdr3_aa: CASGLSTEQGAAYEQYF